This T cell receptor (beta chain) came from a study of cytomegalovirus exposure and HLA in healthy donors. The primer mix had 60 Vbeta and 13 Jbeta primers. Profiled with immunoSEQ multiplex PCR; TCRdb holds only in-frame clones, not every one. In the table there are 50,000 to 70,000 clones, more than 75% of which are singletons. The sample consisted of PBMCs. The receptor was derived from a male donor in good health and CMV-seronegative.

CDR3 DNA: TGTGCCAGCAGCCAAGGAGGACTAGCGGGGGGAATCTACAATGAGCAGTTCTTC. Protein sequence: CASSQGGLAGGIYNEQFF. The V gene is TRBV4-2, the J gene TRBJ2-1; 14 nucleotides agree with TRBD2. The CDR3 has 18 residues. V was clipped by 1 base and J by 3 bases; unmatched bases: 5. Looked up from germline, CDR1 is LGHNA and CDR2 is YNFKEQ.